Below, 29 T cell receptor beta chains from the same sample are listed, as sequenced in a study of Ad26.COV2.S vaccination and SARS-CoV-2 variants. Method: immunoSEQ multiplex PCR; TCRdb's copy keeps in-frame clones and lacks some. This table holds roughly 250,000 clones, roughly 89% found once. Treatment described: some 19 received Ad26.COV2.S at low or high dose, single or two shots; a few received placebo; per-sample allocation not given. Material that was analyzed had been drawn on day 63 after the first vaccine or placebo injection. The input for sequencing was peripheral blood, taken in a trial of Ad26.COV2.S vaccine versus placebo. The receptors were sampled from a person between 18 and 59 years old who received the Ad26.COV2.S COVID-19 vaccine or a placebo.

The rearrangement links TRBV9 to TRBJ1-4, with TRBD1 as a possible D gene (6 bases). Germline values: CDR1 SGDLS, CDR2 YYNGEE. The CDR3 runs 13 residues. Between the trimmed V and J ends, which lost 3 bases and 7 bases, there was a span of 10 bases. CDR3 nucleotide sequence: TGTGCCAGCAGCGCTACAGGGATTGAAAAACTGTTTTTT. Its translation is CASSATGIEKLFF.

This chain joins TRBV12-3 or TRBV12-4 and TRBJ1-5, with a tentative D call TRBD1 (5 bases). This CDR3 has 13 residues. V lost 3 bases to trimming and J lost 4 bases, with 7 bases between them. The CDR3 protein is CASSFRGNQPQHF. The CDR3 nucleotides read TGTGCCAGCAGTTTCCGGGGGAATCAGCCCCAGCATTTT.

This clone was seen a few times. The chain is built from TRBV7-2 and TRBJ1-6; D is undetermined. The germline V and J ends were trimmed by 5 bases and 0 bases, with 17 bases remaining between them. Germline CDR1 and CDR2: SGHTA and FQGNSA. The CDR3 covers 18 residues. CDR3 residues: CASSQDWTESSYNSPLHF. The CDR3 nucleotides read TGTGCCAGCAGCCAAGACTGGACTGAGAGCTCCTATAATTCACCCCTCCACTTT.

This rearrangement joins TRBV20-1 to TRBJ2-1; no definite D call. This CDR3 is 12 amino acids long. Deletions cut 3 bases from V and 9 bases from J, with 12 bases between. Germline-derived CDR1 and CDR2 are DFQATT and SNEGSKA (reference sequence). The CDR3 is CSASGLVGEQFF. The DNA for the CDR3 is TGCAGTGCTAGTGGGCTAGTTGGTGAGCAGTTCTTC.

The genes are TRBV27 and TRBJ2-1; D unresolved. Per the germline V gene, CDR1 is MNHEY and CDR2 is SMNVEV (reference sequence). The CDR3 spans 11 residues. Trimming pared 4 bases from V and 5 bases from J, leaving 3 bases between. Written as DNA, the CDR3 is TGTGCCAGCAGTTCTCACAATGAGCAGTTCTTC. Its translation is CASSSHNEQFF.

The chain combines TRBV9 with TRBJ2-2; no clear D gene. Germline values: CDR1 SGDLS, CDR2 YYNGEE. This CDR3 spans 16 amino acids. V was shortened by 0 bases and J by 6 bases, with 15 bases between the two germline ends. Here the CDR3 DNA reads TGTGCCAGCAGCGTAGAGGGCCCACCCATCGCCGGGGAGCTGTTTTTT. Its protein is CASSVEGPPIAGELFF.

V usage is TRBV2 and J usage is TRBJ1-5; D ambiguous. CDR3 length: 13 amino acids. The V and J ends lost 0 bases and 4 bases respectively, with 4 bases between them. The V gene's germline CDR1 is SNHLY and CDR2 FYNNEI. DNA of the CDR3: TGTGCCAGCAGTGAAGCCGGGAATCAGCCCCAGCATTTT. Its translation is CASSEAGNQPQHF.

This chain uses TRBV3-1 (or the pseudogene TRBV3-2) with TRBJ1-3; D gene ambiguous. The CDR3 covers 14 residues. Germline lookup yields CDR1 LGHDT and CDR2 YNNKEL (reference sequence). Deletions cut 4 bases from V and 0 bases from J, with 7 bases between. The CDR3 coding sequence is TGTGCCAGCAGCCTCCTCAGCTCTGGAAACACCATATATTTT. Translation: CASSLLSSGNTIYF.

The chain uses TRBV7-8 and TRBJ1-2; D might be TRBD1 (5 bases). The CDR3 runs 13 residues. The V gene lost 5 bases and the J gene lost 2 bases, with 9 bases spanning the gap. The germline V gene has CDR1 SGHVS and CDR2 FQNEAQ. For the CDR3, the DNA is TGTGCCAGCAGCCCGGACAAGAACTATGGCTACACCTTC. It specifies CASSPDKNYGYTF.

The chain couples TRBV19 to TRBJ1-1; D is uncertain. The V gene's germline CDR1 is LNHDA and CDR2 SQIVND (reference sequence). The V end was cut by 2 bases, the J end by 4 bases, with 8 bases between. This CDR3 has 13 residues. The CDR3 region is CASSIILGTEAFF. Written as DNA, the CDR3 is TGTGCCAGTAGTATAATTCTTGGCACTGAAGCTTTCTTT.

The chain carries TRBV24-1 and TRBJ1-5; TRBD1 might be the D (6 bases). Looked up from germline, CDR1 is KGHDR and CDR2 is SFDVKD. The V and J ends lost 4 bases and 4 bases respectively, with 7 bases between them. This CDR3 spans 13 amino acids. CDR3 sequence: CATSDRGNQPQHF. CDR3 DNA: TGTGCCACCAGTGACAGGGGTAATCAGCCCCAGCATTTT.

With respect to this clone: Other DNA sequences in this specimen translate into the identical CDR3. The rearrangement links TRBV19 to TRBJ2-6; D uncertain. V dropped 4 bases and J dropped 0 bases, with 4 bases sitting between them. Germline loops: CDR1 LNHDA, CDR2 SQIVND (reference sequence). CDR3 length equals 14 residues. The CDR3 here is CASSRGSGANVLTF. In nucleotides, the CDR3 is TGTGCCAGTAGTAGGGGCTCTGGGGCCAACGTCCTGACTTTC.

The V and J genes are TRBV5-8 and TRBJ1-4; D is uncertain. Trimming shortened V by 4 bases and J by 0 bases, and 13 bases separated the two germline ends. There are 16 residues in the CDR3. CDR1 is SGHTS and CDR2 is YDEGEE in the germline V gene. CDR3: CASSLSPLTTNEKLFF. The CDR3 coding sequence is TGTGCCAGCAGCCTTTCCCCACTTACAACTAATGAAAAACTGTTTTTT.

The J gene is TRBJ1-2, the V gene TRBV14; possible D gene TRBD1, 5 bases. The CDR3 extends over 14 amino acids. Trimming took off 4 bases at V and 0 bases at J, with 9 bases between the two ends. The V gene's germline CDR1 is SGHDN and CDR2 FVKESK. CDR3 residues: CASSPGTSNYGYTF. The CDR3 coding sequence is TGTGCCAGCAGCCCTGGGACGTCTAACTATGGCTACACCTTC.

The chain joins TRBV4-2 to TRBJ2-3, with TRBD2 identical over 7 bases. After removal of 0 bases from V and 0 bases from J, the junction contained 6 bases not matched to a gene. The length of the CDR3 is 17 residues. CDR1 is LGHNA and CDR2 is YNFKEQ in the germline V gene. The CDR3 loop is CASSQEASGISTDTQYF. DNA for the CDR3: TGTGCCAGCAGCCAAGAAGCCAGCGGGATTAGCACAGATACGCAGTATTTT.

The chain is built from TRBV11-3 and TRBJ2-1; 8 bases line up with TRBD2. Trimming took 5 bases from V and 2 from J; bases not matched to a gene: 8. CDR3 length: 16 amino acids. Germline loops: CDR1 SGHNT, CDR2 YENEEA. CDR3 loop: CASSPGGRSTYNEQFF. Written as DNA, the CDR3 is TGTGCCAGCAGCCCAGGCGGGAGGTCGACCTACAATGAGCAGTTCTTC.

The chain is built from TRBV10-3 and TRBJ2-5; 15 nucleotides line up with TRBD2. Germline CDR1 and CDR2: ENHRY and SYGVKD. Germline trimming cut 11 bases from V and 3 bases from J; bases unmatched to any gene: 4. This CDR3 has 14 residues. The CDR3 loop is CAPRTSGGEETQYF. The DNA for the CDR3 is TGTGCCCCACGGACTAGCGGGGGGGAAGAGACCCAGTACTTC.

This clone was counted a few times. J is TRBJ2-3 and V is TRBV5-4; D is undetermined. There are 16 residues in the CDR3. Trimming stripped 4 bases from V and 0 bases from J, with 15 bases between. Germline loops: CDR1 SGHNT, CDR2 YYREEE (reference sequence). CDR3 nucleotides: TGTGCCAGCAGCCAAACAGTAATCTATAGCACAGATACGCAGTATTTT. Translated, it gives CASSQTVIYSTDTQYF.

Here the CDR3 DNA reads TGTGCCAGCAGCTTTCTGACGGCGGAGGAAGCTTTCTTT. It yields the protein CASSFLTAEEAFF. The J gene is TRBJ1-1, the V gene TRBV11-1; D gene ambiguous. CDR1 and CDR2 from the germline V gene are SGHAT and FQDESV (reference sequence). The CDR3 runs 13 residues. Between the trimmed V and J ends, which lost 3 bases and 8 bases, there was a span of 13 bases.

V gene TRBV4-1 combines with J gene TRBJ2-1; weak D call: TRBD2 (6 bases). CDR1 is MGHRA, CDR2 YSYEKL, per germline. V was clipped by 1 base and J by 4 bases, with 11 bases between them. This CDR3 contains 15 residues. The CDR3 reads CASSQGRGTYNEQFF. The CDR3, as DNA: TGCGCCAGCAGCCAAGGGAGGGGTACGTACAATGAGCAGTTCTTC.

The rearrangement joins TRBV6-5 to TRBJ1-2; weak D call: TRBD1 (5 bases). The CDR3 is 12 amino acids. V was trimmed by 6 bases and J by 8 bases, leaving 13 bases between them. In germline, CDR1 is MNHEY, CDR2 SVGAGI. The CDR3 DNA reads as TGTGCCAGCAGCAACGGGGGTGGCGGCTACACCTTC. Encoded protein: CASSNGGGGYTF.

DNA of the CDR3: TGTGCCAGTAGTATGATCCAATATAGCAATCAGCCCCAGCATTTT. Its translation is CASSMIQYSNQPQHF. The chain employs TRBV19 and TRBJ1-5; the D is unclear. This CDR3 has 15 residues. CDR1 is LNHDA and CDR2 is SQIVND in the germline V gene (reference sequence). Trimming removed 3 bases from V and 0 bases from J, with 9 bases in between.

The V gene is TRBV6-2 or TRBV6-3, the J gene TRBJ1-1; D might be TRBD1 (5 bases). The CDR3 loop spans 14 amino acids. With 2 bases removed from V and 1 base from J, the gap between germline ends came to 8 bases. The germline CDR1 and CDR2 sequences are MNHEY and SVGEGT. The CDR3: CASSYQGRNTEAFF. The CDR3 DNA reads TGTGCCAGCAGTTACCAGGGTAGGAACACTGAAGCTTTCTTT.

The rearrangement uses TRBV5-4 and TRBJ2-7; D unresolved. The V gene's germline CDR1 is SGHNT and CDR2 YYREEE (reference sequence). Trimming left V 4 bases short and J 0 bases short, with 11 bases between. This CDR3 is 14 amino acids long. The CDR3 nucleotides read TGTGCCAGCAGCCCCCCGGACGGCTCCTACGAGCAGTACTTC. Residues: CASSPPDGSYEQYF.

Of note for this clone: The junction departs from the called germline gene at one end, perhaps through a read error. This chain links TRBV6-5 with TRBJ1-2; possible D gene TRBD1, 6 bases. Germline CDR1 is MNHEY and CDR2 is SVGAGI. The CDR3 covers 13 residues. The DNA of the CDR3 is TGTGCCAGCAGTAACTCAGGGGTCTATGGCTACACCTTC. Translated: CASSNSGVYGYTF.

V and J are TRBV19 and TRBJ1-3; D gene ambiguous. V was clipped by 3 bases and J by 1 base, with 4 bases between them. This CDR3 is built from 13 residues. Germline V gives CDR1 LNHDA, CDR2 SQIVND (reference sequence). The CDR3 sequence: CASSIGSGNTIYF. CDR3 nucleotides: TGTGCCAGTAGTATCGGATCTGGAAACACCATATATTTT.

V gene TRBV12-3 or TRBV12-4 combines with J gene TRBJ1-2, with a weak D call TRBD1 (6 bases). The CDR3 is 13 amino acids. Trimming cost V 6 bases and J 5 bases, with 13 bases left between them. CDR3 in amino acids: CASSTLQGYGYTF. DNA of the CDR3: TGTGCCAGCAGCACCCTACAGGGATATGGCTACACCTTC.

This sequence joins TRBV6-1 and TRBJ2-7; D remains ambiguous. The CDR3 is 12 residues long. CDR1 and CDR2 (germline): MNHNS, SASEGT. Trimming took 5 bases from V and 2 from J, leaving 7 bases between them. CDR3 residues: CASSSGAYEQYV. The CDR3 nucleotides read TGTGCCAGCAGTTCTGGGGCCTACGAGCAGTACGTC.

The chain recombines TRBV15 with TRBJ2-7, with a weak D call TRBD1 (5 bases). V gave up 3 bases and J gave up 4 bases, with 13 bases separating them. There are 14 residues in the CDR3. From germline, CDR1 is LNHNV and CDR2 YYDKDF (reference sequence). In DNA, the CDR3 is TGTGCCACCAGCAGGGACAAGTACTTATACGAGCAGTACGTC. Its translation is CATSRDKYLYEQYV.